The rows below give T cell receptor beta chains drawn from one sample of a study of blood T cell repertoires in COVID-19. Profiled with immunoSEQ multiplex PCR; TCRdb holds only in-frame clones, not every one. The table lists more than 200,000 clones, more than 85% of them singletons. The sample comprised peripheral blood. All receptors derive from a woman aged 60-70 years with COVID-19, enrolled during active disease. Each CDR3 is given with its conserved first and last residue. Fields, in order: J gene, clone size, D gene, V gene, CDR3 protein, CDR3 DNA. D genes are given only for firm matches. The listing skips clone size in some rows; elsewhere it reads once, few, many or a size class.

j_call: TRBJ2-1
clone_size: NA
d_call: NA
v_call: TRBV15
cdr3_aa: CATSRGDYGFEQFF
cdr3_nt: TGTGCCACCAGTAGGGGGGACTATGGGTTCGAGCAGTTCTTC

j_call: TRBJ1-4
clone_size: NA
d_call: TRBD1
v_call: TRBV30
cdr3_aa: CAWSGDSNEKLFF
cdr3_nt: TGTGCCTGGAGTGGGGACAGTAATGAAAAACTGTTTTTT

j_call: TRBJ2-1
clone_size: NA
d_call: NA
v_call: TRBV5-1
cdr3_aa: CASSLEGNAYNEQFF
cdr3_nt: TGCGCCAGCAGCTTGGAGGGGAATGCCTACAATGAGCAGTTCTTC

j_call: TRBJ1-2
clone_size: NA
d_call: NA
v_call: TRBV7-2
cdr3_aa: CASSLVGGAGLNYGYTF
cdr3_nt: TGTGCCAGCAGCTTAGTAGGCGGGGCAGGGTTAAACTATGGCTACACCTTC

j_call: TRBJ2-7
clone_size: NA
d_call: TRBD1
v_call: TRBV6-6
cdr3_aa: CASRWDSSYEQYF
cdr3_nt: TGTGCCAGCAGGTGGGACAGCTCCTACGAGCAGTACTTC

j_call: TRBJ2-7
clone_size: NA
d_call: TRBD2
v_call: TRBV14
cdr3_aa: CASSPLPSGLGEQYF
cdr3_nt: TGTGCCAGCAGCCCCCTCCCTAGCGGCCTGGGGGAGCAGTACTTC

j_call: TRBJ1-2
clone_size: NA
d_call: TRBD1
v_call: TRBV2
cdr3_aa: CASSEQGDYGYTF
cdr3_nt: TGTGCCAGCAGTGAACAGGGGGACTATGGCTACACCTTC

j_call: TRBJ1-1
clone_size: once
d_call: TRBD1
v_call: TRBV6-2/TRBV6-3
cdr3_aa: CASSYSGQAEAFF
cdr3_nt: TGTGCCAGCAGTTACTCTGGACAGGCTGAAGCTTTCTTT

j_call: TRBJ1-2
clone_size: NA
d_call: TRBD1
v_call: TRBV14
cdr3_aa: CASSQLGQGINYGYTF
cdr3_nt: TGTGCCAGCAGCCAACTCGGACAGGGGATAAACTATGGCTACACCTTC

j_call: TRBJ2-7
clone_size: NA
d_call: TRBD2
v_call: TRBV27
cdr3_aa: CASRPSGISSYEQYF
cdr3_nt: TGTGCCAGCAGACCCAGCGGGATCAGCTCCTACGAGCAGTACTTC

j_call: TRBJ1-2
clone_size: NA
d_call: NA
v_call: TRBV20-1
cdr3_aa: CSAPDSYGYTF
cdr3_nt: TGCAGTGCGCCCGACAGCTATGGCTACACCTTC

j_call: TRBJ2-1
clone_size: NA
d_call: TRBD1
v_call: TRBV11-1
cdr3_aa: CASSLQGVYNEQFF
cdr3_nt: TGTGCCAGCAGCTTGCAGGGGGTATACAATGAGCAGTTCTTC

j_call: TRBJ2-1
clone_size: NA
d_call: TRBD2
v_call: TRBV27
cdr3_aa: CASKPSSGNEQFF
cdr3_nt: TGTGCCAGCAAGCCTTCTAGCGGTAATGAGCAGTTCTTC

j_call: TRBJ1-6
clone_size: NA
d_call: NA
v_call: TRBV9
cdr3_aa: CASSPRQAGAPLHF
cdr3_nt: TGTGCCAGCAGCCCGCGACAGGCAGGGGCCCCCCTCCACTTT

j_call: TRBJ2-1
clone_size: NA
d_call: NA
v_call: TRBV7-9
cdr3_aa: CASSLAGGNNEQFF
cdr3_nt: TGTGCCAGCAGCTTAGCTGGGGGCAACAATGAGCAGTTCTTC

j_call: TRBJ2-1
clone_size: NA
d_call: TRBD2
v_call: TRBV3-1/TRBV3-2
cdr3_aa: CASSRTSGGPGDEQFF
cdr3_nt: TGTGCCAGCAGCCGAACCTCGGGGGGGCCGGGGGATGAGCAGTTCTTC

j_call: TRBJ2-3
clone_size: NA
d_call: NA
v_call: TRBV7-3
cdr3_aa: CASSFSGTSTDTQYF
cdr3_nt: TGTGCCAGCAGCTTTAGCGGAACAAGCACAGATACGCAGTATTTT

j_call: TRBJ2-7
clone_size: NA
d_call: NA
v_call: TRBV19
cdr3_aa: CASSIVLGAYEQYF
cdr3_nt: TGTGCCAGTAGTATAGTACTCGGTGCCTACGAGCAGTACTTC

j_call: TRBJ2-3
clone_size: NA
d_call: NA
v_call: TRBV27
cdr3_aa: CASRSNTDTQYF
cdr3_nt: TGTGCCAGCAGGTCTAACACAGATACGCAGTATTTT

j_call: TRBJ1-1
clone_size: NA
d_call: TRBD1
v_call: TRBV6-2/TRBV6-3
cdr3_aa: CASSLTGSRNTEAFF
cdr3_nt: TGTGCCAGCAGTCTGACAGGGTCCCGGAACACTGAAGCTTTCTTT

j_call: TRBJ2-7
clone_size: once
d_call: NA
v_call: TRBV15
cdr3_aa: CATSRTGLGYEQYF
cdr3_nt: TGTGCCACCAGCAGAACAGGGTTGGGCTACGAGCAGTACTTC

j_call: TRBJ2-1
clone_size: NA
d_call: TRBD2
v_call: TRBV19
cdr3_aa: CASSPSGGSSYNEQFF
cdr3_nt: TGTGCCAGCTCTCCTAGCGGGGGTAGCTCCTACAATGAGCAGTTCTTC

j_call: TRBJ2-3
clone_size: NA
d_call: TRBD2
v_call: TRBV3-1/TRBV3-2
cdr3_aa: CASSQCPKGLAGTDTQYF
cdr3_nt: TGTGCCAGCAGCCAATGCCCCAAGGGACTAGCGGGAACAGATACGCAGTATTTT

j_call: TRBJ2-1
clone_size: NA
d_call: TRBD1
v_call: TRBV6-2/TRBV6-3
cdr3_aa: CASSLTGGSYNEQFF
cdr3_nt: TGTGCCAGCAGTTTAACAGGGGGCTCCTACAATGAGCAGTTCTTC

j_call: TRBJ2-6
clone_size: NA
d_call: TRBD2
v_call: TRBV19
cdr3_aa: CASSKLAGRFGGANVLTF
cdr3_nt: TGTGCCAGTAGTAAACTAGCGGGCCGGTTTGGCGGGGCCAACGTCCTGACTTTC

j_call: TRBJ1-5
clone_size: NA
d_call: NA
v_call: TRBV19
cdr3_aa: CASSSGFNQPQHF
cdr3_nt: TGTGCCAGTAGTTCGGGATTCAATCAGCCCCAGCATTTT

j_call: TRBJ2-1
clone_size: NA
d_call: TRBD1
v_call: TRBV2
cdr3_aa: CASEGTAYNEQFF
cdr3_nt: TGTGCCAGCGAAGGGACAGCTTACAATGAGCAGTTCTTC

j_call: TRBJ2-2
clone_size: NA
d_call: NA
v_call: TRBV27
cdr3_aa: CASSFRQVTGELFF
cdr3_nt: TGTGCCAGCAGTTTCCGACAGGTCACCGGGGAGCTGTTTTTT

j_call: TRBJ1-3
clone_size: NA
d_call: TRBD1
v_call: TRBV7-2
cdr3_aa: CASSLDRGHTIYF
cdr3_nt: TGTGCCAGCAGCTTAGACAGGGGACACACCATATATTTT

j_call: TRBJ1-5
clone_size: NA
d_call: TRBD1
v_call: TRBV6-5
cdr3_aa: CASSGTANQPQHF
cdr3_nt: TGTGCCAGCAGCGGGACAGCTAATCAGCCCCAGCATTTT

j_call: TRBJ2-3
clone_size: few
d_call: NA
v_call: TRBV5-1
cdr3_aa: CASSSGLILDTQYF
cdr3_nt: TGCGCCAGCAGCTCCGGACTTATTCTAGATACGCAGTATTTT

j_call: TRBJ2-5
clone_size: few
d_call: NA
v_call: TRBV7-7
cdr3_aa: CASSGYRERETQYF
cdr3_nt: TGTGCCAGCAGCGGATACAGGGAGCGAGAGACCCAGTACTTC

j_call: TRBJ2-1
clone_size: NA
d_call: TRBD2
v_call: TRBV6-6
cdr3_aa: CASGTSGSNEQFF
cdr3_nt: TGTGCCAGCGGGACTAGCGGTTCCAATGAGCAGTTCTTC

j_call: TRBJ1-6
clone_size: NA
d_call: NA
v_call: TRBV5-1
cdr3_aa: CASSLSTPAANLHF
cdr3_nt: TGCGCCAGCAGCTTGTCCACTCCCGCAGCGAACCTCCACTTT

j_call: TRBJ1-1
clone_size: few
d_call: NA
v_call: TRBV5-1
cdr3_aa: CASSSGLGENTEAFF
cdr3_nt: TGCGCCAGCAGCTCGGGTCTGGGTGAGAACACTGAAGCTTTCTTT

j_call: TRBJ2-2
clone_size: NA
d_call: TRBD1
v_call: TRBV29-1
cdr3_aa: CSVTRQGVNTGELFF
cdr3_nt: TGCAGCGTTACCCGACAGGGGGTTAACACCGGGGAGCTGTTTTTT

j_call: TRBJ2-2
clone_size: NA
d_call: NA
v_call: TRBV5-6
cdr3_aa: CASSFTGYTGELFF
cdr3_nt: TGTGCCAGCAGCTTTACCGGGTACACCGGGGAGCTGTTTTTT

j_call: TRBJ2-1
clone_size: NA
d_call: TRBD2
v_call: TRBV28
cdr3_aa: CATRLAGHEQFF
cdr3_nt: TGTGCCACCCGATTAGCGGGACACGAGCAGTTCTTC

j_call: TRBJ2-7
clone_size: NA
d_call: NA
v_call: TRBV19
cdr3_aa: CASSISSYLSYEQYF
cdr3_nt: TGTGCCAGTAGTATTTCTAGCTACCTCTCCTACGAGCAGTACTTC

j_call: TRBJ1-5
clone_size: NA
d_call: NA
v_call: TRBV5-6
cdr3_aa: CASSLAGPGQPQHF
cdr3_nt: TGTGCCAGCAGCTTGGCCGGTCCGGGGCAGCCCCAGCATTTT

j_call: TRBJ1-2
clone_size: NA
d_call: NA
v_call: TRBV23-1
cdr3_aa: CASSPFLPRSGYTF
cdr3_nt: TGCGCCAGCAGTCCCTTTCTCCCGCGGAGTGGCTACACCTTC

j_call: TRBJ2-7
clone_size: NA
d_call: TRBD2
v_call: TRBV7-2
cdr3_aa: CASSSTSLTSGRSYEQYF
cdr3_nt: TGTGCCAGCAGCTCCACTTCCCTGACTAGCGGGAGATCCTACGAGCAGTACTTC

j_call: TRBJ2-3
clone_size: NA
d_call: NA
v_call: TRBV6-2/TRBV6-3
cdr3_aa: CASSYSGTYTDTQYF
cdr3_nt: TGTGCCAGCAGTTACTCCGGGACATACACAGATACGCAGTATTTT

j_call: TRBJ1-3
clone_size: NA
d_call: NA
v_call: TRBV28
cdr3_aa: CASSLTRQTGNTIYF
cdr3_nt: TGTGCCAGCAGTTTAACTCGACAGACTGGAAACACCATATATTTT

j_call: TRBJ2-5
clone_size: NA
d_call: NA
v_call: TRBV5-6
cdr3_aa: CASSLMQPNGETQYF
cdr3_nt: TGTGCCAGCAGCCTAATGCAGCCTAACGGGGAGACCCAGTACTTC